These T cell receptor beta chains were read from a single sample in a study of blood T cell repertoires in COVID-19. Libraries were prepared by immunoSEQ multiplex PCR; TCRdb keeps only in-frame clonotypes and omits some of them. The sample carries more than 200,000 clones, under 90% recorded once. Sequencing input: peripheral blood. These receptors were obtained from a woman aged 80 or over with COVID-19, enrolled during active disease. CDR3s include the opening cysteine and the closing phenylalanine or tryptophan. D genes are given only for firm matches. Not all rows give a size; the values are once, few, many and, for expanded clones, a class.

>.|.|TRBJ1-2|TRBV10-3
TGTGCCATCAGTGAGGGCAGAAACTATGGCTACACCTTC
CAISEGRNYGYTF
>.|once|TRBJ2-2|TRBV11-2
TGTGCCAGCAGCTCACTAGATCCGGCGTACACCGGGGAGCTGTTTTTT
CASSSLDPAYTGELFF
>.|few|TRBJ1-1|TRBV18
TGTGCCAGCTCCGACTTTGAGGGCGGCACTGAAGCTTTCTTT
CASSDFEGGTEAFF
>.|once|TRBJ2-1|TRBV18
TGTGCCAGCTCCTCTCAAGGAGGGGGGGCCTACAATGAGCAGTTCTTC
CASSSQGGGAYNEQFF
>.|.|TRBJ1-4|TRBV2
TGTGCCAGCCTCTTCACAGGCGCAACTAATGAAAAACTGTTTTTT
CASLFTGATNEKLFF
>.|.|TRBJ1-3|TRBV29-1
TGCAGCGTCGAAACCCAGGCTGGAAACACCATATATTTT
CSVETQAGNTIYF
>TRBD2|.|TRBJ2-1|TRBV3-1/TRBV3-2
TGTGCCAGCAGCTCTGGGGGAGGGAAGAATGAGCAGTTCTTC
CASSSGGGKNEQFF
>.|.|TRBJ1-2|TRBV29-1
TGCAGCGTTACAGGCCAGAACTATGGCTACACCTTC
CSVTGQNYGYTF
>TRBD1|.|TRBJ1-1|TRBV29-1
TGCAGCGTTGACAGGGGGCAGACTGAAGCTTTCTTT
CSVDRGQTEAFF
>TRBD1|.|TRBJ1-2|TRBV3-1/TRBV3-2
TGTGCCAGCAGCCCGACAGGGGACTATGGCTACACCTTC
CASSPTGDYGYTF
>.|.|TRBJ2-1|TRBV2
TGTGCCAGCAGTGAAGAGGGGCAGGGCAGAGAGCAGTTCTTC
CASSEEGQGREQFF
>.|.|TRBJ1-6|TRBV11-3
TGTGCCAGCAGCTTCTGGTTATGGGTTTGGGAGGGGAATTCACCCCTCCACTTT
CASSFWLWVWEGNSPLHF
>.|once|TRBJ1-6|TRBV7-9
TGTGCCAGCAGCTTACAGGGTAGCCCCCATTCACCCCTCCACTTT
CASSLQGSPHSPLHF
>.|.|TRBJ2-7|TRBV25-1
TGTGCCAGCAGTGTATCCTACGAGCAGTACTTC
CASSVSYEQYF
>TRBD2|.|TRBJ2-5|TRBV25-1
TGTGCCAGCAGTGACCCTAGCGGGGGGTACCAAGAGACCCAGTACTTC
CASSDPSGGYQETQYF
>.|.|TRBJ1-3|TRBV19
TGTGCCAGTAACTTCGGACAGATCAACACCGCCATATATTTT
CASNFGQINTAIYF
>TRBD2|.|TRBJ2-2|TRBV7-9
TGTGCCAGCAGATTAACTAGCGGGGGGAACACCGGGGAGCTGTTTTTT
CASRLTSGGNTGELFF
>TRBD1|once|TRBJ2-4|TRBV28
TGTGCCAGCAGCGCTCCGGGACAGGGAAACATTCAGTACTTC
CASSAPGQGNIQYF
>.|.|TRBJ1-2|TRBV9
TGTGCCAGCAGCGTAGGGACTAACCTTGGCGGCTACACCTTC
CASSVGTNLGGYTF
>TRBD1|.|TRBJ2-1|TRBV19
TGTGCCAGTAGTTCTCCCCAGGGGGCGGCCTACAATGAGCAGTTCTTC
CASSSPQGAAYNEQFF
>.|.|TRBJ1-2|TRBV5-1
TGCGCCAGCAGCTTGGCGCAATACGGTGGCTACACCTTC
CASSLAQYGGYTF
>.|.|TRBJ1-2|TRBV6-6
TGTGCCAGCAGTTACTCGAGGCAGGGAAAGGGTGGCTACACCTTC
CASSYSRQGKGGYTF
>TRBD2|once|TRBJ2-3|TRBV6-4
TGTGCCAGCAGTGAACTAGCGGGGGGACAAGATACGCAGTATTTT
CASSELAGGQDTQYF
>.|.|TRBJ2-2|TRBV2
TGTGCCAGCAGTGAGCGGAGGAACACCGGGGAGCTGTTTTTT
CASSERRNTGELFF
>.|.|TRBJ2-1|TRBV5-3
TGTGCCAGAAGCTTGGGCGCAGGGAAGGGCAATGAGCAGTTCTTC
CARSLGAGKGNEQFF
>.|few|TRBJ2-2|TRBV5-6
TGTGCCAGCAGCTTGACAGGCAGAAACACCGGGGAGCTGTTTTTT
CASSLTGRNTGELFF
>TRBD1|.|TRBJ1-6|TRBV3-1/TRBV3-2
TGTGCCAGCAGCCAAGAAGACAGGGGTTATAATTCACCCCTCCACTTT
CASSQEDRGYNSPLHF
>TRBD1|.|TRBJ1-3|TRBV7-2
TGTGCCAGCAGCGTTACAGGGGGTCTATCTGACTCTGGAAACACCATATATTTT
CASSVTGGLSDSGNTIYF
>.|.|TRBJ2-6|TRBV14
TGTGCCAGCAGCCAAGCCCATGGGGCCAACGTCCTGACTTTC
CASSQAHGANVLTF
>TRBD2|.|TRBJ2-5|TRBV29-1
TGCAGCGTTGTTCGGGGGGGTGAGACCCAGTACTTC
CSVVRGGETQYF
>.|.|TRBJ1-5|TRBV7-2
TGTGCCAGCAGCTCAGATCCAGGGGCCACGAGGGGCAATCAGCCCCAGCATTTT
CASSSDPGATRGNQPQHF
>.|.|TRBJ1-2|TRBV28
TGTGCCAGCGCCTCCGTGGGCTATGGCTACGCCTTC
CASASVGYGYAF
>.|.|TRBJ2-7|TRBV10-3
TGTGCCATCAGTGAGTCGATACAAACCTACGAGCAGTACTTC
CAISESIQTYEQYF